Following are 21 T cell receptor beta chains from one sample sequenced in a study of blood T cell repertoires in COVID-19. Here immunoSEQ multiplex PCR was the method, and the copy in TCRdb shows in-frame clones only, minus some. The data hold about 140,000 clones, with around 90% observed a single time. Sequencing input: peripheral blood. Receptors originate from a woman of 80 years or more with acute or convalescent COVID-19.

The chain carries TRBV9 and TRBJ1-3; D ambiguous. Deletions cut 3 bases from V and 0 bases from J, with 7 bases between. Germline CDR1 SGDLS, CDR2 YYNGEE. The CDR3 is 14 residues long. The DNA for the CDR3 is TGTGCCAGCAGCGCCCGGGACTCTGGAAACACCATATATTTT. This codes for CASSARDSGNTIYF.

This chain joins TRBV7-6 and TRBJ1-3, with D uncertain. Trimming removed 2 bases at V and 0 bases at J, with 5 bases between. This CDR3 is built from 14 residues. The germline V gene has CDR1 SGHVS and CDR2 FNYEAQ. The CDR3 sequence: CASSLRVSGNTIYF. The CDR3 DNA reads TGTGCCAGCAGCTTACGGGTCTCTGGAAACACCATATATTTT.

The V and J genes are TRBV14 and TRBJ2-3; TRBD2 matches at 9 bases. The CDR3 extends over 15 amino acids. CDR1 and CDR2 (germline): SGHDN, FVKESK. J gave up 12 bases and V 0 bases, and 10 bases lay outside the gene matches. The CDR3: CASSQERSSGEKQYF. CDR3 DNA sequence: TGTGCCAGCAGCCAAGAAAGGTCTAGCGGGGAGAAACAGTATTTT.

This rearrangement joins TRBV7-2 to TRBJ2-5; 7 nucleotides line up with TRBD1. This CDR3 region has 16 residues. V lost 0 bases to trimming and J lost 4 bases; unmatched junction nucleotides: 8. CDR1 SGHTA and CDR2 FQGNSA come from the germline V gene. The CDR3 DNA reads TGTGCCAGCAGCTTAGCGAGCACACAGGGGACAGAGACCCAGTACTTC. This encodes CASSLASTQGTETQYF.

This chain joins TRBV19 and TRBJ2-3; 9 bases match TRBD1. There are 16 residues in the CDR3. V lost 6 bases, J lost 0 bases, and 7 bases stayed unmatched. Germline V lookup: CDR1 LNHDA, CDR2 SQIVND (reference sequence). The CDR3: CASSPTGGQSTDTQYF. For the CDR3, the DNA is TGTGCCAGTAGCCCAACAGGGGGCCAAAGCACAGATACGCAGTATTTT. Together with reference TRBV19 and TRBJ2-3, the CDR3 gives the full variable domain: DGGITQSPKYLFRKEGQNVTLSCEQNLNHDAMYWYRQDPGQGLRLIYYSQIVNDFQKGDIAEGYSVSREKKESFPLTVTSAQKNPTAFYLCASSPTGGQSTDTQYFGPGTRLTVL.

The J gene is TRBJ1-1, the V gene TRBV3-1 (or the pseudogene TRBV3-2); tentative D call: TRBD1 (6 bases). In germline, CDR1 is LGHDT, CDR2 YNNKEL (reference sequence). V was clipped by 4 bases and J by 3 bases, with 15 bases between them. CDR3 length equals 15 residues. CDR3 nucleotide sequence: TGTGCCAGCAGCCTCCGGGTAGGGGGGGACACTGAAGCTTTCTTT. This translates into CASSLRVGGDTEAFF.

Written as DNA, the CDR3 is TGTGCCTGGAGTAAGAGGGGGCGGAACACCGGGGAGCTGTTTTTT. Residues: CAWSKRGRNTGELFF. The gene calls are TRBV30 and TRBJ2-2; 7 bases are a match to TRBD1. This CDR3 has 15 amino acids. CDR1 GTSNPN and CDR2 SVGIG come from the germline V gene (reference sequence). The ends lost 2 bases at V and 1 base at J; junction bases unmatched: 4.

CDR3 loop: CASTPGVYQPQHF. The CDR3 DNA is TGTGCCAGCACCCCCGGGGTTTATCAGCCCCAGCATTTT. J is TRBJ1-5 and V is TRBV12-3 or TRBV12-4; D is unclear. Trimming removed 7 bases from V and 5 bases from J, with 12 bases in between. CDR3 length: 13 amino acids.

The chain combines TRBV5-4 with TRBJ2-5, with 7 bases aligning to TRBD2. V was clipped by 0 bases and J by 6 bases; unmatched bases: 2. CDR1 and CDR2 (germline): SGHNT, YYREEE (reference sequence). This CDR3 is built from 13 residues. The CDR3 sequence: CASSLGAGKTQYF. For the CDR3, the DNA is TGTGCCAGCAGCTTGGGAGCGGGGAAGACCCAGTACTTC.

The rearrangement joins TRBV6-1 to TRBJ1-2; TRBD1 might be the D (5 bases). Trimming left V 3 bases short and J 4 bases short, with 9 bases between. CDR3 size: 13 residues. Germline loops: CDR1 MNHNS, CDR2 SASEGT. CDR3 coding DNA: TGTGCCAGCAGTGAGGGGGGGGGCTATGGCTACACCTTC. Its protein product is CASSEGGGYGYTF.

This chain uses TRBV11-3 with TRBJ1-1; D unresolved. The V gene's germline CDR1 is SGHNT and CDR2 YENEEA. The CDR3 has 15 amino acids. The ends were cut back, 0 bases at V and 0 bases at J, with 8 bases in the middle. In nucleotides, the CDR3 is TGTGCCAGCAGCTTAGATGGCGGGATGAACACTGAAGCTTTCTTT. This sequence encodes CASSLDGGMNTEAFF.

The CDR3 here is CSVEGGGWTEAFF. CDR3 coding DNA: TGCAGCGTCGAGGGGGGGGGCTGGACTGAAGCTTTCTTT. This chain links TRBV29-1 with TRBJ1-1, with TRBD1 as a possible D gene (6 bases). Germline lookup yields CDR1 SQVTM and CDR2 ANQGSEA. Deletions cut 6 bases from V and 5 bases from J, with 16 bases between. This CDR3 has 13 residues.

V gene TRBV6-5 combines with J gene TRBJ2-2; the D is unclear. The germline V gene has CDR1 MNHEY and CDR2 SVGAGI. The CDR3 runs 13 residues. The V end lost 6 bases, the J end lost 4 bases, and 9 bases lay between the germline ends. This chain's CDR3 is CASRTDITGELFF. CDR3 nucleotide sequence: TGTGCCAGCAGGACCGACATCACCGGGGAGCTGTTTTTT.

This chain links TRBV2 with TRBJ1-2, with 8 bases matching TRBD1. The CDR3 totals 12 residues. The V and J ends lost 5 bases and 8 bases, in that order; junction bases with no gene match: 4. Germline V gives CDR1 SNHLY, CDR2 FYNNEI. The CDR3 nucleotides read TGTGCCAGCAGTCCGACAGGGGAGGGCTACACCTTC. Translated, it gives CASSPTGEGYTF.

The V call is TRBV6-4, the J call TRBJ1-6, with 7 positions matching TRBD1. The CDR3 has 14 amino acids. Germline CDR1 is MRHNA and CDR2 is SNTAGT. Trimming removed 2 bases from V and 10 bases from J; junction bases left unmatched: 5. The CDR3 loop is CASSDRQGLSPLHF. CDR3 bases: TGTGCCAGCAGTGACCGACAGGGTCTATCACCCCTCCACTTT.

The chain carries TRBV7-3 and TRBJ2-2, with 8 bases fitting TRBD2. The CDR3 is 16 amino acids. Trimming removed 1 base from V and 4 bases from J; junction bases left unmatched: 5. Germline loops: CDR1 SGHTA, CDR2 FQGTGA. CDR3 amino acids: CASSLRSGGGTGELFF. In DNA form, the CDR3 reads TGTGCCAGCAGCTTAAGGAGCGGGGGAGGCACCGGGGAGCTGTTTTTT.

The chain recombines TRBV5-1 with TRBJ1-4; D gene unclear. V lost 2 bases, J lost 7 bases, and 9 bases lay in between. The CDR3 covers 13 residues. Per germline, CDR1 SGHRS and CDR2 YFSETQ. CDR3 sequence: CASSFNGGEKLFF. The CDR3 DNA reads TGCGCCAGCAGCTTCAACGGAGGTGAAAAACTGTTTTTT.

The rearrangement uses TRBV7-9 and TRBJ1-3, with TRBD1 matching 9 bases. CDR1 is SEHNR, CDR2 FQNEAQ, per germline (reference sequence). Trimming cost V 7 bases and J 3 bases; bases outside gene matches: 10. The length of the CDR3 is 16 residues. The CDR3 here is CASTQGTGGGGNTIYF. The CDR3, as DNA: TGTGCCAGCACGCAAGGAACAGGGGGCGGTGGAAACACCATATATTTT.

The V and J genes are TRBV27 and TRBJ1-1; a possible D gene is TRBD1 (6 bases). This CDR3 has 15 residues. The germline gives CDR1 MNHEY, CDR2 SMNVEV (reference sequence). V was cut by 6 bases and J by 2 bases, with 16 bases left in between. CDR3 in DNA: TGTGCCAGCAGACGTAACAGGGAAAGTAACACTGAAGCTTTCTTT. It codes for CASRRNRESNTEAFF.

The CDR3 loop reads CASSWPMGQGAQETQYF. In nucleotides, the CDR3 is TGCGCCAGCAGCTGGCCGATGGGACAGGGGGCCCAAGAGACCCAGTACTTC. The rearrangement joins TRBV5-1 to TRBJ2-5, with TRBD1 matching 12 bases. With V trimmed by 3 bases and J by 1 base, 7 bases remained unmatched. There are 17 residues in the CDR3. CDR1 SGHRS and CDR2 YFSETQ come from the germline V gene.

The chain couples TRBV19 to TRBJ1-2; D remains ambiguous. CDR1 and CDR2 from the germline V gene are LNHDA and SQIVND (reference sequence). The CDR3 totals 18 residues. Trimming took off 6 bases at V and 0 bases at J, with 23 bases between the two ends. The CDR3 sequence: CASRAHQGRGFTNYGYTF. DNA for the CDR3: TGTGCCAGTAGAGCCCACCAAGGAAGAGGTTTTACTAACTATGGCTACACCTTC.